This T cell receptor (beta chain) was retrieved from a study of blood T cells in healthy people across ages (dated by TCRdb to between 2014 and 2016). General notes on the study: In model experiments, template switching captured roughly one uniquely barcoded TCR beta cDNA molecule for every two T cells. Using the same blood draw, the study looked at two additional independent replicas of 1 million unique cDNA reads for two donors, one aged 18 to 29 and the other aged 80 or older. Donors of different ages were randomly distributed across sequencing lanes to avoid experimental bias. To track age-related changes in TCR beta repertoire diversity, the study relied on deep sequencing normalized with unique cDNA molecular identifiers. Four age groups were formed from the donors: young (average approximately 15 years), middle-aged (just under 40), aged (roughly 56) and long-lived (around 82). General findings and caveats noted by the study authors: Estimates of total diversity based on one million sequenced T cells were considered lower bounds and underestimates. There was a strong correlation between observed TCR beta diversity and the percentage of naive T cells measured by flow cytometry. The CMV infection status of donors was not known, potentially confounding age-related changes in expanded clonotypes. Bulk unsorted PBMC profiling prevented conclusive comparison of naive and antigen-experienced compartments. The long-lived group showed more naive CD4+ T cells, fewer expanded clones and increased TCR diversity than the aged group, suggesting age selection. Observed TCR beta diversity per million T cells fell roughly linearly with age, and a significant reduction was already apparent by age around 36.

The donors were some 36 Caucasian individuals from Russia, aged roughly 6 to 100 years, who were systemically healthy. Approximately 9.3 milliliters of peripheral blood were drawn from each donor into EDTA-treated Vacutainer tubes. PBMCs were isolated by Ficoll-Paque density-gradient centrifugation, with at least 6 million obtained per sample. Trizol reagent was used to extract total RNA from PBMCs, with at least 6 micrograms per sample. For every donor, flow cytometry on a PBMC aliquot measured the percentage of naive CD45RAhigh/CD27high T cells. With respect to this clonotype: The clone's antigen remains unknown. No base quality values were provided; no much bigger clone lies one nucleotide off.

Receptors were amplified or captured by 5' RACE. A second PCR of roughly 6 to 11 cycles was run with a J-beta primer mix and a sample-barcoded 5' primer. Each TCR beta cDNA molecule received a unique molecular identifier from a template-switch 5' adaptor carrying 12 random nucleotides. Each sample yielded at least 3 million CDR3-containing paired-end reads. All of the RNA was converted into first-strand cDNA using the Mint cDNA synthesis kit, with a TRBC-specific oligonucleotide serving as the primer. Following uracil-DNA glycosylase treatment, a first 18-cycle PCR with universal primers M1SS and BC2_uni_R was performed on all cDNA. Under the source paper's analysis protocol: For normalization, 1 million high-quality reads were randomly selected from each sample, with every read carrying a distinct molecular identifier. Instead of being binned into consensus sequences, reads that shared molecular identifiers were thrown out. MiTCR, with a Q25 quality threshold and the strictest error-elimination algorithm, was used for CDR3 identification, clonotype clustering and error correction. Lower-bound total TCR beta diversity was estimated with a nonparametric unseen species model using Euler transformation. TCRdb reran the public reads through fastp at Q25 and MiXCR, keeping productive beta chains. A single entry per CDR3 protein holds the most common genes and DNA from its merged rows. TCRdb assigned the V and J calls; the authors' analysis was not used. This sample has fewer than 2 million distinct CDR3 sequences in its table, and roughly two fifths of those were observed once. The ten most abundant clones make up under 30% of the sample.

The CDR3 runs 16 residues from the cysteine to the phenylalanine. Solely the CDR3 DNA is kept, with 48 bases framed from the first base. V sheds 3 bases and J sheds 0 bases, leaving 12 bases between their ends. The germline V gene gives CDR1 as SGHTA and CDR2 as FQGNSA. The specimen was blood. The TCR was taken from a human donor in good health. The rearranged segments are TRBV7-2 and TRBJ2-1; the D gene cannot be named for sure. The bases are TGTGCCAGCAGCTTCAACGGGCAGACCTCCTACAATGAGCAGTTCTTC. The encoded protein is CASSFNGQTSYNEQFF.